There are many counts of the clone carrying this TCR beta chain. Its antigen is unknown. The sample is drawn from a study of quantifying T cell responses using KT2 cells. Study-wide context: Reverse transcription used primers in the TCR alpha and beta constant regions. Study-wide results and caveats: Very high KT2 spike-in numbers caused saturation in KT2 sequence detection.

The sample is PBMC spiked with counted cells of clone KT2. Fixed numbers of PBMC received varying amounts of KT2 cells. V lost 4 bases, J lost 0 bases, and 10 bases lay in between. Germline lookup yields CDR1 SNHLY and CDR2 FYNNEI. The CDR3 is 15 amino acids. A single-stranded UMI oligo with SP2 sequence was ligated to cDNA 3' ends. The first PCR ran approximately 4 cycles with an equimolar RC1.1 and RC1.2 beta primer mix. Via MiXCR, TCRdb re-called the UMI-ligation and nested PCR reads, giving one row per CDR3 protein. This table has some 34,000 distinct CDR3 sequences, about a tenth appearing once. The chain combines TRBV2 with TRBJ1-3; D is unclear. This TCR was recovered from a human donor. The sample consisted of PBMCs spiked with cells of the T cell clone KT2. CDR3 amino acids: CASSVDTASGNTIYF. The CDR3, as DNA: TGTGCCAGCAGTGTAGACACAGCCTCTGGAAACACCATATATTTT.